This TCR beta chain is drawn from a study of OX40 agonist ivuxolimab in advanced cancers. In the study overall: Averaging roughly 60 years in age, with a range of about 23 to 79, the cohort was 82.7% male.

Study-level findings and limits: The average count of expanded clones was higher among CD8+ T cells than among CD4+. Clonal expansion by week 6 occurred in CD4+ and CD8+ blood T cells (at 0.1 to 3.0 mg/kg).

About this clone itself: The target antigen is unknown.

CDR3 size: 15 residues. The V and J ends lost 5 bases and 2 bases, in that order; junction bases with no gene match: 6. Germline V gene sequence: CDR1 SGHTA, CDR2 FQGNSA. Produced via immunoSEQ multiplex PCR; TCRdb's table is partial and in-frame only. In the table there are about 45,000 clones, roughly 88% of which are singletons. This TCR was sampled from an adult with an advanced solid tumor such as melanoma, head and neck, liver or kidney cancer. The sequencing here drew on CD4+ or CD8+ T cells sorted from blood, taken in a trial of the OX40 agonist ivuxolimab. The chain uses TRBV7-2 and TRBJ1-5, with 7 nucleotides matching TRBD1. The CDR3 sequence: CASSTRTGGNQPQHF. CDR3 nucleotides: TGTGCCAGCAGCACAAGGACAGGTGGCAATCAGCCCCAGCATTTT. Supplemented by reference TRBV7-2 and TRBJ1-5, the full variable domain reads GAGVSQSPSNKVTEKGKDVELRCDPISGHTALYWYRQSLGQGLEFLIYFQGNSAPDKSGLPSDRFSAERTGGSVSTLTIQRTQQEDSAVYLCASSTRTGGNQPQHFGDGTRLSIL.